This T cell receptor (beta chain) was documented in a study of OX40 agonist ivuxolimab in advanced cancers. For the wider study: Ivuxolimab, which targeted the costimulatory receptor OX40 (CD134), was an agonistic, fully human IgG2 monoclonal antibody. Of the approximately 53 patients in dose escalation, 19 had hepatocellular carcinoma, about 15 had melanoma, 9 had renal cell carcinoma and 9 had head and neck cancer. Intravenous ivuxolimab was administered to patients every 2 weeks at six dose levels: 0.01, 0.1, 0.3, 1.5, 3 and 10 mg/kg. Partial responses were achieved by three dose-escalation patients, of whom one had hepatocellular carcinoma and two had cutaneous melanoma. The point of sequencing TCRbeta in the periphery was to test whether ivuxolimab changed TCR sequence diversity and drove clonal T-cell expansion. A male proportion of about 79% and a mean age of 60 years, ranging from roughly 23 to 85, were recorded for the dose-escalation cohort. Patients were allowed to have had prior anti-PD-1, anti-PD-L1 or anti-CTLA-4 therapy, and 30% to 40% of the dose-escalation patients had been treated with checkpoint inhibitors. The paper covers the monotherapy dose-escalation part of the phase I ivuxolimab trial, which included N ≈ 57 patients. What the work shows at the level of the full study, not this receptor alone: In partial responders in the 0.1-3.0 mg/kg groups, normalized peripheral clonal expansion was found to be among the lowest, especially among CD8+ T cells. Low levels of normalized T-cell clonal expansion were also seen in some nonresponding patients. At doses of 0.1 to 3.0 mg/kg, clonal expansion of both CD4+ and CD8+ T cells in blood was seen between baseline and week 6. Which antigens the clonally expanded peripheral T cells were specific for was not determined. After ivuxolimab, expanded clones were on average more numerous among CD8+ T cells than among CD4+ T cells.

With regard to this clone: What this receptor recognizes is not known. Within one base of it there is no much larger clone, and no base qualities were kept.

The trial excluded patients who had a history of autoimmune disease or were on systemic immunosuppression. Peripheral blood for TCR sequencing was collected from all dose cohorts at baseline, on cycle 4 day 1, and on cycle 7 day 1. The samples were drawn from a first-in-human, open-label, multicenter phase I dose-escalation trial of ivuxolimab. Adults with locally advanced or metastatic melanoma, renal cell, hepatocellular, or head and neck squamous cell carcinoma were enrolled in the trial. Before TCR sequencing, CD4+ T cells and CD8+ T cells were sorted from peripheral blood as separate populations. To sequence the TCRbeta CDR3 region, genomic DNA was isolated from the sorted cells. TCRbeta CDR3 regions were sequenced using the immunoSEQ Assay. TCRdb holds this immuneACCESS table with in-frame rearrangements only. Some clones are missing; in checked studies, unresolved V genes explain under half, and the rest has no known cause. Across this sample there are about 58,000 clones, with over 80% seen only once. The top ten hold roughly 3.7% of the sample.

For CDR1 and CDR2, the germline V gene lists SGHRS and YFSETQ. The junction carries 3 bases between V and J, which are trimmed by 0 bases and 2 bases respectively. The CDR3 sequence holds 13 residues, the cysteine and phenylalanine included. The entry retains the CDR3 DNA only, 39 bases that are in frame from base 1. The TCR originated in an adult with an advanced solid tumor such as melanoma, head and neck, liver or kidney cancer. The sample in question was CD4+ or CD8+ T cells sorted from blood, obtained in a trial of the OX40 agonist ivuxolimab. The chain links TRBV5-1 with TRBJ1-5; no D gene can be assigned with confidence. The bases are TGCGCCAGCAGCTTGGCAGGCAATCAGCCCCAGCATTTT. This sequence encodes CASSLAGNQPQHF.